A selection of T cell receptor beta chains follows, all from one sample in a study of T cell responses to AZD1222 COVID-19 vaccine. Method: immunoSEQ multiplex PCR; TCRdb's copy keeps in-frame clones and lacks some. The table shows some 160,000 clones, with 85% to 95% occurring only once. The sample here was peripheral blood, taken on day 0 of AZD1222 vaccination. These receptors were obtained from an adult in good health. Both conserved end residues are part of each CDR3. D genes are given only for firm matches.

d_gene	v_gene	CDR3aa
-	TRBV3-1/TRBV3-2	CASSLQAGGPGYTF
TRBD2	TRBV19	CASSKLAGKTDTQYF
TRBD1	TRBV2	CASSQQGPMNTEAFF
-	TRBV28	CASSTGGGGFGNTIYF
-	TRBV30	CAWSPGLTTNEKLFF
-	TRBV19	CASSKDSGVGGELFF
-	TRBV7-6	CASSSMGGVEQFF
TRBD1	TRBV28	CASRVAGTGGKDYGYTF
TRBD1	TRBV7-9	CASSFQGARRYGYTF
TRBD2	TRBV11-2	CASSLRSGGPYNEQFF
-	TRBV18	CASSPPGGNQPQHF
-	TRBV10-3	CAVRAGSYEQYF
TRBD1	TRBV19	CASSHRQGATGELFF
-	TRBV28	CASSSPGVRGPQHF
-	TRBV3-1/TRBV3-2	CASSQAYRTNTEAFF
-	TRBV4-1	CASSQSMSETQYF
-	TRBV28	CASSLSRPSYEQYF
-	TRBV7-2	CASSLAQGPYSNQPQHF
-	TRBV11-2	CASSRLGQHEAFF
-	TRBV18	CASSPPLGVGYEQYF
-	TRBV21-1	CASVIGGNYNEQFF
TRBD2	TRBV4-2	CASSYGTSGGAGTDTQYF
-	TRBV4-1	CASSQWGTNYGYTF
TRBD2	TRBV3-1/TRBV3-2	CASSILAGVTYEQYF
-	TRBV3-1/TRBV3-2	CASSQVGGVGYSPLHF
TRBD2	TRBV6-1	CASSESSGGRDTQYF
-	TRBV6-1	CASSANLGGNPYNEQFF
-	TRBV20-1	CSVRREAGYTF
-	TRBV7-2	CASRTGRFNEQFF
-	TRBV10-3	CAISMAEADTQYF
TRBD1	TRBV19	CASSRGQGNSPLHF
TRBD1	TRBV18	CASSPRPGTGGADTEAFF
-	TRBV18	CASSPRETTGNTIYF
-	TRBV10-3	CAITSSGNYGYTF
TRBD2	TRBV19	CASSHTSGGAYSGNEQFF
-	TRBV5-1	CASSPRQGRIGTYGYTF
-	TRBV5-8	CASSYQGGDTQYF
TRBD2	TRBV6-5	CASRKAGVETQYF
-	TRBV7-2	CASSSSQGWKNIQYF
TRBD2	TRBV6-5	CASNLAGVETQYF
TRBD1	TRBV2	CASSEEQGGYNEQFF
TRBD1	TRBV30	CAWSLGQNNEKLFF
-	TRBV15	CATSRASYSPLHF
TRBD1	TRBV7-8	CASSLEIGTGGGYTF
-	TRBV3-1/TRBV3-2	CASSFNSYEQYF